The following is a T cell receptor beta chain sequence with its context. Antigen: not known. This sample was included in a study of monozygotic twins with inflammatory bowel disease. General study findings and limits: Sharing of clonotypes with others was lower in IBD patients than in healthy twins, and this was especially so with disease activity.

Each of the TCR libraries took 3500 ng of total RNA. cDNA was produced in eight separate reactions per sample. From its re-call of the 5' RACE reads, TCRdb lists each CDR3 protein once, without DNA. This sample's table has about 330,000 distinct CDR3 sequences. Sequencing was carried out using blood. The TCR comes from a human donor with ulcerative colitis or Crohn's disease, or a healthy co-twin of an affected twin (not recorded which).

The CDR3 reads CASSFSGNREETQYF. This chain uses TRBV12-3 or TRBV12-4 with TRBJ2-5. The CDR3 sequence is 15 residues long.